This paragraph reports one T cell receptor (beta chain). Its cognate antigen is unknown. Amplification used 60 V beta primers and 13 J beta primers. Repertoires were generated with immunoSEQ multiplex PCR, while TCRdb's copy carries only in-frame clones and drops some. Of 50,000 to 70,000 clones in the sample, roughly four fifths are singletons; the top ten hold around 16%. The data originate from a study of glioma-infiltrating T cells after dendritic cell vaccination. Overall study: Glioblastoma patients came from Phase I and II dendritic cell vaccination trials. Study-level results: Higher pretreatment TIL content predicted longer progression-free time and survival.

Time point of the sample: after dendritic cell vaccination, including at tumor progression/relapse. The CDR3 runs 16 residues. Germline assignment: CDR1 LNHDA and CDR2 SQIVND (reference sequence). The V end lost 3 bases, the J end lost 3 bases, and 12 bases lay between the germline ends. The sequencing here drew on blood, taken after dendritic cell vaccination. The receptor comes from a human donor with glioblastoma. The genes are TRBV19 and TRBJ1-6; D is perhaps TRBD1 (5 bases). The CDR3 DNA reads TGTGCCAGTAGTATCACAGGAGGGGTCTATAATTCACCCCTCCACTTT. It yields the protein CASSITGGVYNSPLHF.